The 4 T cell receptor beta chains given below trace back to one sample, sequenced in a study of T-cell reconstitution after alpha-beta-depleted transplantation in children. The TCRbeta library incorporated unique molecular identifiers. TCRdb re-called the PCR reads through MiXCR, storing one row per CDR3 protein. The top ten clones hold roughly 27% of a sample with approximately 1,000,000 distinct CDR3 sequences, roughly 29% of them seen once. This sample comprised PBMCs, mostly from graft donor cells, obtained 360 days after TCRalphabeta/CD19-depleted stem cell transplant. These TCRs come from a boy younger than two who had a stem cell transplant for SCID, so the T cells may come from the graft donor.

This rearrangement joins TRBV7-2 to TRBJ2-3, with TRBD1 as a possible D gene (6 bases). The CDR3 length is 16 residues. V was shortened by 1 base and J by 0 bases, with 11 bases between the two germline ends. Germline V gene lookup returns CDR1 SGHTA and CDR2 FQGNSA. The CDR3 coding sequence is TGTGCCAGCAGCTTAGAGTTGGGGGCCAGCACAGATACGCAGTATTTT. It yields the protein CASSLELGASTDTQYF.

The genes are TRBV11-2 and TRBJ2-7, with 8 nucleotides matching TRBD1. J gave up 6 bases and V 5 bases, and 15 bases lay outside the gene matches. The germline V gene encodes CDR1 SGHAT and CDR2 FQNNGV. The CDR3 is 16 residues long. The CDR3 DNA reads as TGTGCCAGCAGCCCCCAGACAGGGGCCCGCATCAGCGAGCAGTACTTC. Translating gives CASSPQTGARISEQYF.

In its sample, this clonotype was seen many times. The gene calls are TRBV6-2 or TRBV6-3 and TRBJ2-2; D may be TRBD2 (6 bases). The V gene's germline CDR1 is MNHEY and CDR2 SVGEGT. The V gene lost 7 bases and the J gene lost 6 bases, with 12 bases spanning the gap. The CDR3 covers 13 residues. CDR3 nucleotides: TGTGCCAGCATACTAGCTGCCGCCGGGGAGCTGTTTTTT. Translating it yields CASILAAAGELFF.

The sample holds a few counts of this clonotype. V is TRBV7-9 and J is TRBJ1-2, with D tentatively TRBD1 (5 bases). The CDR3 length is 15 residues. V lost 1 base and J lost 6, with 15 bases in between. Looked up from germline, CDR1 is SEHNR and CDR2 is FQNEAQ (reference sequence). The CDR3 spells CASSLDGQGLDGYTF. The CDR3 DNA reads as TGTGCCAGCAGCTTAGATGGCCAGGGTCTAGATGGCTACACCTTC.